Sequencing of this T cell receptor beta chain was carried out in a study of CD8+ T cells in alopecia areata. Study-wide results and limits: When scalp samples are sequenced, resident alphabeta T cells of normal skin are also captured. Scalp lesions, especially in alopecia totalis/universalis, had higher clonality than normal scalp. Amid tofacitinib therapy, many expanded lesional clones stayed present in scalp and blood.

Treatment given: oral pan-JAK inhibitor, 5-10 mg twice daily. Regarding this clone: Its specificity is unknown.

RNA was isolated and reverse transcribed to cDNA, the sequencing template. Sequencing was performed with immunoSEQ multiplex PCR; in TCRdb, only in-frame clones are kept and a portion is missing. Among approximately 210,000 clones listed, around three fifths were seen once. Between the trimmed V and J ends, which lost 7 bases and 5 bases, there was a span of 9 bases. Germline V gene sequence: CDR1 SQVTM, CDR2 ANQGSEA. The CDR3 is 10 amino acids. Sequenced here: CD4+ T cells sorted from blood, sampled at week 24, from a patient treated with tofacitinib. This chain joins TRBV29-1 and TRBJ2-7; no reliable D call. The source is a human donor with alopecia areata. CDR3 loop: CSAKTNEQYF. The CDR3 coding sequence is TGCAGCGCAAAAACCAACGAGCAGTACTTC.